A single T cell receptor (beta chain) is shown here with its context. This sample was taken from a study of blood T cell repertoires in COVID-19. Overall study: COVID-19 samples collected from the United States, Italy and Spain covered acute and convalescent phases. Sample material is recorded as cDNA or gDNA derived from T cells, B-cell-depleted T cells, or PBMCs.

Trimming pared 6 bases from V and 0 bases from J, leaving 9 bases between. CDR3 length: 13 residues. Sequencing was performed with immunoSEQ multiplex PCR; in TCRdb, only in-frame clones are kept and a portion is missing. Here the sample spans about 100,000 clones, roughly nine tenths being singletons. The V and J genes are TRBV12-3 or TRBV12-4 and TRBJ2-7; D unclear. The TCR comes from a man aged 50 or older with acute or convalescent COVID-19. The sequenced sample was peripheral blood. CDR3 region: CASRHLSSYEQYF. CDR3 in DNA: TGTGCCAGCAGGCATCTAAGCTCCTACGAGCAGTACTTC.